The 24 T cell receptor beta chains given below trace back to one sample, sequenced in a study of T cell repertoires in cytomegalovirus infection. MiXCR, applied by TCRdb to the reads, yields one record per CDR3 protein. Counted here are about a million distinct CDR3 sequences, roughly 30% occurring once; the ten biggest clones make up more than 13%. No antigens are known for them. Sequencing used cultured CD8+ T cells from PBMCs, obtained from culture after CMV antigen stimulation. The receptor set was obtained from a human donor in good health (CMV status not recorded). Some clones in this sample may be carry-over from other donors' samples.

This clonotype showed up just a few times. The chain joins TRBV10-3 to TRBJ1-6, with D perhaps TRBD1 (5 bases). This CDR3 has 18 residues. CDR1 ENHRY and CDR2 SYGVKD come from the germline V gene. V was clipped by 4 bases and J by 3 bases, with 19 bases between them. The CDR3 protein is CAISGRVEVTVYNSPLHF. DNA for the CDR3: TGTGCCATCAGTGGTAGGGTCGAGGTGACAGTCTATAATTCACCCCTCCACTTT.

This clonotype was counted only a few times. J is TRBJ2-1 and V is TRBV7-9; D is unresolved. From germline, CDR1 is SEHNR and CDR2 FQNEAQ (reference sequence). The ends were cut back, 4 bases at V and 12 bases at J, with 13 bases in the middle. The CDR3 totals 12 residues. CDR3 nucleotide sequence: TGTGCCAGCAGCTCCGACACCGATCCGCAGTTCTTC. Its translation: CASSSDTDPQFF.

This chain links TRBV19 with TRBJ2-3, with D perhaps TRBD2 (5 bases). Germline V gene data show CDR1 as LNHDA and CDR2 as SQIVND (reference sequence). The ends were cut back, 5 bases at V and 3 bases at J, with 15 bases in the middle. CDR3 length: 15 residues. The CDR3: CASSSGVILTDTQYF. CDR3 bases: TGTGCCAGTAGTTCCGGGGTTATCCTGACAGATACGCAGTATTTT.

This sequence joins TRBV7-6 and TRBJ2-7, with D unclear. In germline, CDR1 is SGHVS, CDR2 FNYEAQ. The V end was cut by 6 bases, the J end by 3 bases, with 6 bases between. This CDR3 spans 11 amino acids. The CDR3 bases are TGTGCCAGCAGTGATGGCTACGAGCAGTACGTC. Its protein is CASSDGYEQYV.

The chain uses TRBV5-1 and TRBJ2-7; no clear D. V lost 0 bases and J lost 1, with 8 bases in between. Germline assignment: CDR1 SGHRS and CDR2 YFSETQ. The CDR3 extends over 14 amino acids. CDR3: CASSLAARSYEQYF. The CDR3 DNA reads TGCGCCAGCAGCTTGGCGGCCCGATCCTACGAGCAGTACTTC.

V usage is TRBV9 and J usage is TRBJ2-1, with a weak D call TRBD2 (5 bases). Deletions cut 6 bases from V and 7 bases from J, with 14 bases between. Germline loops: CDR1 SGDLS, CDR2 YYNGEE. CDR3 size: 13 residues. The CDR3 DNA reads TGTGCCAGCACCCCAGGAGGTCATAATGAGCAGTTCTTC. It is translated as CASTPGGHNEQFF.

This clonotype has more than one count but fewer than ten. This chain's CDR3 is CASSLPPAGMGQPQHF. The CDR3, as DNA: TGCGCCAGCAGCCTACCCCCGGCGGGGATGGGGCAGCCCCAGCATTTT. This chain links TRBV4-1 with TRBJ1-5; unclear D gene. Trimming removed 4 bases from V and 7 bases from J, with 20 bases in between. Germline V gene lookup returns CDR1 MGHRA and CDR2 YSYEKL. The CDR3 runs to 16 residues.

The rearrangement uses TRBV2 and TRBJ2-7; D is uncertain. V was shortened by 2 bases and J by 4 bases, with 15 bases between the two germline ends. The CDR3 contains 15 residues. Per germline, CDR1 SNHLY and CDR2 FYNNEI. The CDR3 DNA reads TGTGCCAGCAGTGAATGGGCAGGTCCTAGGTACGAGCAGTACGTC. Translating gives CASSEWAGPRYEQYV.

This clonotype was detected only once. This chain uses TRBV4-1 with TRBJ1-5; possibly TRBD1 for D (5 bases). V was clipped by 1 base and J by 6 bases, with 13 bases between them. The CDR3 length is 15 residues. The germline V gene has CDR1 MGHRA and CDR2 YSYEKL. CDR3 bases: TGCGCCAGCAGCCAAGGGGAGGGGCTCCCTCAGCCCCAGCATTTT. Amino acids: CASSQGEGLPQPQHF.

The rearrangement links TRBV27 to TRBJ1-5; a weak D match, TRBD1 (5 bases). CDR1 is MNHEY and CDR2 is SMNVEV in the germline V gene (reference sequence). Trimming took off 5 bases at V and 4 bases at J, with 12 bases between the two ends. CDR3 length: 14 residues. The CDR3 spells CASSHGTENQPQHF. The CDR3 nucleotides are TGTGCCAGCAGTCATGGGACGGAAAATCAGCCCCAGCATTTT.

This chain links TRBV27 with TRBJ2-7; 11 bases agree with TRBD2. Germline CDR1 reads MNHEY; CDR2 reads SMNVEV (reference sequence). V lost 2 bases, J lost 4 bases, and 16 bases stayed unmatched. The CDR3 totals 19 residues. The CDR3: CASSLKGGRTSGGSYEQYV. For the CDR3, the DNA is TGTGCCAGCAGTTTAAAGGGGGGGCGCACTAGCGGGGGATCGTACGAGCAGTACGTC.

This chain uses TRBV12-3 or TRBV12-4 with TRBJ2-5, with TRBD2 matching over 9 bases. The CDR3 consists of 16 residues. J lost 2 bases, V lost 1 base, and 5 bases had no gene match. CDR3 region: CASSLEGSGRQETQYF. As DNA, the CDR3 is TGTGCCAGCAGTTTAGAGGGTAGCGGGAGACAAGAGACCCAGTACTTC.

The V call is TRBV7-6, the J call TRBJ2-5, with D hard to call. V was cut by 2 bases and J by 5 bases, with 21 bases left in between. There are 17 residues in the CDR3. CDR1 is SGHVS, CDR2 FNYEAQ, per germline. Here the CDR3 reads CASSLPKKGPPTETQYF. In nucleotides, the CDR3 is TGTGCCAGCAGCTTACCCAAGAAGGGCCCTCCTACGGAGACCCAGTACTTC.

This clonotype has a single count. The CDR3 loop is CASSRPDGAVETQYF. The CDR3 DNA sequence: TGTGCCAGCAGCCGCCCGGACGGAGCGGTGGAGACCCAGTACTTC. The chain uses TRBV13 and TRBJ2-5; D perhaps matches TRBD2 (5 bases). Germline assignment: CDR1 PRHDT and CDR2 FYEKMQ (reference sequence). The length of the CDR3 is 15 residues. The V end lost 5 bases, the J end lost 5 bases, and 18 bases lay between the germline ends.

The table lists this clonotype with a few counts. This chain joins TRBV10-3 and TRBJ2-7, with D perhaps matching TRBD1 (6 bases). Trimming cost V 3 bases and J 4 bases, with 16 bases left between them. This CDR3 contains 15 residues. Germline V CDR1 and CDR2: ENHRY, SYGVKD. The DNA for the CDR3 is TGTGCCATCAGTGACACTCTACAGGGTACATACGAGCAGTACGTC. Translated, it gives CAISDTLQGTYEQYV.

This clonotype was found a few times. V and J are TRBV29-1 and TRBJ2-2; D remains unclear. This CDR3 has 13 amino acids. V was pared by 6 bases and J by 2 bases, with 10 bases between. Per germline, CDR1 SQVTM and CDR2 ANQGSEA. The CDR3 is CSVRVGNTGELFF. The DNA for the CDR3 is TGCAGCGTAAGAGTTGGTAACACCGGGGAGCTGTTTTTT.

This clonotype has only a few counts. The rearrangement uses TRBV4-2 and TRBJ1-1; 7 bases match TRBD1. Germline loops: CDR1 LGHNA, CDR2 YNFKEQ. The V gene end was trimmed by 4 bases and the J gene end by 2 bases; junction bases not matched to a gene: 7. CDR3 length: 15 residues. This CDR3 is CASSPRDRFNTEAFF. For the CDR3, the DNA is TGTGCCAGCAGCCCCCGGGACAGATTCAACACTGAAGCTTTCTTT.

The rearrangement links TRBV27 to TRBJ2-1; 11 nucleotides agree with TRBD2. Germline trimming cut 5 bases from V and 11 bases from J; bases unmatched to any gene: 5. The germline CDR1 and CDR2 sequences are MNHEY and SMNVEV (reference sequence). This CDR3 has 13 amino acids. The CDR3 bases are TGTGCCAGCAGTATAACTAGCGGGGGTCAGCAGTTCTTC. It specifies CASSITSGGQQFF.

CDR3 sequence (DNA): TGTGCCAGCAGTTCCTGGGGCCGGGACGGGAACACCGGGGAGCTGTTTTTT. Residues: CASSSWGRDGNTGELFF. The chain combines TRBV7-8 with TRBJ2-2; D is tentatively TRBD1 or TRBD2 (5 bases each). Germline V gives CDR1 SGHVS, CDR2 FQNEAQ. V gave up 6 bases and J gave up 1 base, with 18 bases separating them. CDR3 length equals 17 residues.

J is TRBJ1-2 and V is TRBV5-5; perhaps TRBD1 as D (5 bases). The CDR3 is 17 residues long. Trimming pared 0 bases from V and 6 bases from J, leaving 21 bases between. Germline loops: CDR1 SGHKS, CDR2 YYEKEE (reference sequence). CDR3 amino acids: CASSLAGGPIERDGYTF. CDR3 coding DNA: TGTGCCAGCAGCTTGGCCGGGGGTCCCATCGAGAGAGATGGCTACACCTTC.

The genes are TRBV10-3 and TRBJ1-4; a weak D match, TRBD1 (6 bases). V gave up 2 bases and J gave up 4 bases, with 11 bases separating them. This CDR3 is built from 15 residues. Germline-derived CDR1 and CDR2 are ENHRY and SYGVKD. CDR3: CAISEEGGNNEKLFF. The DNA of the CDR3 is TGTGCCATCAGTGAGGAGGGGGGAAATAATGAAAAACTGTTTTTT.

The J gene is TRBJ2-1, the V gene TRBV27, with a tentative D call TRBD2 (7 bases). Germline values: CDR1 MNHEY, CDR2 SMNVEV (reference sequence). This CDR3 has 15 residues. Deletions cut 2 bases from V and 6 bases from J, with 14 bases between. CDR3 loop: CASSLIGGDLNEQFF. CDR3 sequence (DNA): TGTGCCAGCAGTTTAATAGGGGGGGATCTCAATGAGCAGTTCTTC.

This clonotype was picked up a small number of times. The chain recombines TRBV5-5 with TRBJ2-7, with D hard to call. Trimming stripped 3 bases from V and 3 bases from J, with 10 bases between. This CDR3 region has 13 residues. Germline CDR1 and CDR2: SGHKS and YYEKEE (reference sequence). CDR3 in amino acids: CASSSYTDYEQYV. The DNA of the CDR3 is TGTGCCAGCAGCTCTTATACCGACTACGAGCAGTACGTC.

Only a few counts were recorded for this clonotype. The gene calls are TRBV7-9 and TRBJ2-1, with 9 positions matching TRBD2. After removal of 4 bases from V and 4 bases from J, the junction contained 8 bases not matched to a gene. This CDR3 region has 16 residues. Germline V lookup: CDR1 SEHNR, CDR2 FQNEAQ (reference sequence). CDR3 in amino acids: CASSSPGLAGYNEQFF. The DNA for the CDR3 is TGTGCCAGCAGCTCCCCTGGGCTAGCGGGGTACAATGAGCAGTTCTTC.